Shown below are 14 T cell receptor beta chains from a single sample sequenced in a study of T-cell memory formation after mild COVID-19. From the 5' RACE reads, TCRdb called clonotypes with MiXCR, one entry per CDR3 protein. The sample includes approximately 340,000 distinct CDR3 sequences, less than 20% seen only once; the top ten take around 20%. Sequencing was done on a sample of PBMCs or a T cell subset sorted from them (not recorded which). The receptors stem from a man in his late teens or twenties who had mild COVID-19 (a few samples of this study predate the infection). Cell type and time point are not known.

The genes are TRBV20-1 and TRBJ1-2; possible D gene TRBD1, 6 bases. Germline V lookup: CDR1 DFQATT, CDR2 SNEGSKA (reference sequence). The CDR3 is 15 residues long. Deletions cut 2 bases from V and 7 bases from J, with 20 bases between. Here the CDR3 reads CSARIPGRGSGGYTF. CDR3 sequence (DNA): TGCAGTGCTAGAATCCCCGGCAGGGGTTCTGGTGGCTACACCTTC.

This clonotype has only a few counts. This rearrangement joins TRBV5-6 to TRBJ2-1; maybe TRBD2 (5 bases). The CDR3 loop spans 16 amino acids. Germline V gene lookup returns CDR1 SGHDT and CDR2 YYEEEE. Trimming removed 4 bases at V and 0 bases at J, with 14 bases between. The DNA of the CDR3 is TGTGCCAGCAGCGGCGGGCTCCGGGGCTCCTACAATGAGCAGTTCTTC. Translated: CASSGGLRGSYNEQFF.

This clonotype came up a few times. The chain carries TRBV4-3 and TRBJ1-1, with unresolved D. The CDR3 covers 17 residues. Trimming shortened V by 0 bases and J by 2 bases, and 16 bases separated the two germline ends. Germline assignment: CDR1 LGHNA and CDR2 YSLEER. CDR3 loop: CASSQDRHGDFNTEAFF. DNA for the CDR3: TGCGCCAGCAGCCAAGATAGGCACGGGGATTTCAACACTGAAGCTTTCTTT.

The genes are TRBV5-1 and TRBJ2-3, with a weak D call TRBD2 (5 bases). V was cut by 0 bases and J by 2 bases, with 10 bases left in between. Germline assignment: CDR1 SGHRS and CDR2 YFSETQ. This CDR3 has 15 residues. CDR3 region: CASSLGPTNTDTQYF. Written as DNA, the CDR3 is TGCGCCAGCAGCTTGGGCCCGACTAACACAGATACGCAGTATTTT.

The chain carries TRBV4-2 and TRBJ1-2; TRBD1 matches at 10 bases. The CDR3 totals 15 residues. Per germline, CDR1 LGHNA and CDR2 YNFKEQ. Germline trimming cut 1 base from V and 7 bases from J; bases unmatched to any gene: 6. The CDR3 region has the DNA TGTGCCAGCAGCCAAGGGACAGGGGGGTATGGTGGCTACACCTTC. Translated: CASSQGTGGYGGYTF.

This clonotype has more than one count but fewer than ten. The chain is built from TRBV7-9 and TRBJ2-2, with TRBD2 as a possible D gene (5 bases). The germline V gene encodes CDR1 SEHNR and CDR2 FQNEAQ (reference sequence). The CDR3 length is 13 residues. V lost 0 bases and J 14 bases, leaving 13 bases between the germline ends. The CDR3 DNA reads as TGTGCCAGCAGCTTAGCGTTCGCCGGAGGTCTGTTTTTT. This codes for CASSLAFAGGLFF.

This clonotype was observed a few times. The rearrangement uses TRBV6-2 or TRBV6-3 and TRBJ2-5, with D maybe TRBD2 (6 bases). Germline V lookup: CDR1 MNHEY, CDR2 SVGEGT. The CDR3 length is 12 residues. V lost 7 bases and J lost 5, with 11 bases in between. The CDR3 DNA sequence: TGTGCCAGCACTACCGCGGGGGAGACCCAGTACTTC. It translates to CASTTAGETQYF.

Regarding this clonotype: One end of the junction is discordant with germline, which a read error may explain. The gene calls are TRBV9 and TRBJ2-1; 11 nucleotides match TRBD1. Germline V gene lookup returns CDR1 SGDLS and CDR2 YYNGEE. There are 15 residues in the CDR3. This CDR3 reads CASSIWTGGYDEQFF. The CDR3 region has the DNA TGTGCCAGCAGCATTTGGACAGGGGGCTACGATGAGCAGTTCTTC.

The sample holds one count of this clonotype. A much more abundant neighbour one base away suggests this may be a read error. V gene TRBV24-1 combines with J gene TRBJ2-5; D gene unclear. This CDR3 has 13 amino acids. Per germline, CDR1 KGHDR and CDR2 SFDVKD. V lost 4 bases to trimming and J lost 12 bases, with 17 bases between them. The CDR3 reads CATSDPRPPSEYF. DNA for the CDR3: TGTGCCACCAGTGACCCTCGACCGCCCTCGGAGTACTTC.

The CDR3: CASSPSDSGAGYTF. CDR3 coding DNA: TGTGCCAGCAGCCCGTCAGACTCCGGAGCGGGCTACACCTTC. The rearrangement uses TRBV5-6 and TRBJ1-2, with D hard to call. Germline CDR1 is SGHDT and CDR2 is YYEEEE. The CDR3 is 14 amino acids. The V and J ends lost 4 bases and 8 bases respectively, with 18 bases between them.

This clonotype has ten or more counts. The chain couples TRBV5-1 to TRBJ2-1, with D tentatively TRBD2 (6 bases). Germline V gene lookup returns CDR1 SGHRS and CDR2 YFSETQ. This CDR3 region has 14 residues. Trimming pared 4 bases from V and 7 bases from J, leaving 15 bases between. The CDR3 sequence is CASSPPGGGNEQFF. The CDR3 DNA follows: TGCGCCAGCAGCCCGCCCGGGGGAGGAAATGAGCAGTTCTTC.

This clonotype was observed a few times. This chain links TRBV6-2 or TRBV6-3 with TRBJ2-7; D remains ambiguous. Germline CDR1 reads MNHEY; CDR2 reads SVGEGT. V was clipped by 8 bases and J by 4 bases, with 12 bases between them. This CDR3 contains 12 residues. CDR3: CASGRAGYEQYF. The DNA of the CDR3 is TGTGCCAGCGGAAGGGCCGGGTACGAGCAGTACTTC.

The rearrangement uses TRBV7-6 and TRBJ2-1; D uncertain. The V gene's germline CDR1 is SGHVS and CDR2 FNYEAQ. Trimming removed 2 bases from V and 2 bases from J, with 7 bases in between. This CDR3 has 14 residues. The CDR3 loop is CASSLLPAYNEQFF. The CDR3 DNA follows: TGTGCCAGCAGCTTATTGCCAGCCTACAATGAGCAGTTCTTC.

This rearrangement joins TRBV11-1 to TRBJ2-3; D uncertain. The CDR3 runs to 15 residues. Germline CDR1 is SGHAT and CDR2 is FQDESV (reference sequence). The V end was cut by 1 base, the J end by 0 bases, with 8 bases between. The CDR3 region is CASSLEEGSTDTQYF. The CDR3 DNA is TGTGCCAGCAGCTTAGAGGAAGGTAGCACAGATACGCAGTATTTT.